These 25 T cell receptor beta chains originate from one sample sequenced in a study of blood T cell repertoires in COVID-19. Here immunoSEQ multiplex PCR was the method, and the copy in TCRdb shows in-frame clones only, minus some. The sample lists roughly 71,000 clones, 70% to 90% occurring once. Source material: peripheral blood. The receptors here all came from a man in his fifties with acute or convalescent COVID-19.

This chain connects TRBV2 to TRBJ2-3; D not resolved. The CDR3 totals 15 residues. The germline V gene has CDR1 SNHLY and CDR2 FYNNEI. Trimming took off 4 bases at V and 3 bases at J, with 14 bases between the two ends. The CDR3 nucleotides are TGTGCCAGCAGTGGTGGGTCCCCGGGTACAGATACGCAGTATTTT. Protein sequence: CASSGGSPGTDTQYF.

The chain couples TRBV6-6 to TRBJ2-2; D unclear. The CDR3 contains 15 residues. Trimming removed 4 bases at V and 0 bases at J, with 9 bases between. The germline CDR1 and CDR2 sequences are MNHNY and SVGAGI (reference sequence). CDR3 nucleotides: TGTGCCAGCAGTTCCAGTATACCGAACACCGGGGAGCTGTTTTTT. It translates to CASSSSIPNTGELFF.

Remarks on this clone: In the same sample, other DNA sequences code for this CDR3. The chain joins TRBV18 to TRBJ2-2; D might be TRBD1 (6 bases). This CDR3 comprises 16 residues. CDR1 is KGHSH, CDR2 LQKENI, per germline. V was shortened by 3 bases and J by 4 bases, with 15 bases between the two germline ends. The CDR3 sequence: CASSPPGQGTTGELFF. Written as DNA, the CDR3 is TGTGCCAGCTCACCCCCCGGCCAGGGGACCACCGGGGAGCTGTTTTTT.

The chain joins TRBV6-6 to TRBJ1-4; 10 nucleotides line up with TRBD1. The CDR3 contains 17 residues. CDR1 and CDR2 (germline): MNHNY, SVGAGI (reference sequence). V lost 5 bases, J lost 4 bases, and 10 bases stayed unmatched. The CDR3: CASSRDRGDPLNEKLFF. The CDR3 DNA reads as TGTGCCAGCAGTCGGGACAGGGGTGACCCCCTTAATGAAAAACTGTTTTTT.

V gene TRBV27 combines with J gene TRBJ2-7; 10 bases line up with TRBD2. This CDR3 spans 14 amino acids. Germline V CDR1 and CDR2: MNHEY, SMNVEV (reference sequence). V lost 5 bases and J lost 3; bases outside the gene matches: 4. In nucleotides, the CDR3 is TGTGCCAGCAGTCTTCTAGCGGGGGTCTACGAGCAGTACTTC. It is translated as CASSLLAGVYEQYF.

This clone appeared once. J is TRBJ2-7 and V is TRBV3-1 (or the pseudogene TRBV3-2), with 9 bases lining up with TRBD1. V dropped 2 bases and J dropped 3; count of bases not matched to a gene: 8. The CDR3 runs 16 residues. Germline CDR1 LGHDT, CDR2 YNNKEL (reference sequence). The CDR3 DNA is TGTGCCAGCAGCCAATCACGGGACAGGGCTTTCTACGAGCAGTACTTC. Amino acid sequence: CASSQSRDRAFYEQYF.

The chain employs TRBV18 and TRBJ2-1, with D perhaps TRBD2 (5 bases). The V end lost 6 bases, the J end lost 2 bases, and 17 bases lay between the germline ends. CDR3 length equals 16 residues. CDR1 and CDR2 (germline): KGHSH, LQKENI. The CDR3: CASSSFGVRAYNEQFF. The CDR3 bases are TGTGCCAGCTCCTCTTTCGGGGTCCGGGCCTACAATGAGCAGTTCTTC.

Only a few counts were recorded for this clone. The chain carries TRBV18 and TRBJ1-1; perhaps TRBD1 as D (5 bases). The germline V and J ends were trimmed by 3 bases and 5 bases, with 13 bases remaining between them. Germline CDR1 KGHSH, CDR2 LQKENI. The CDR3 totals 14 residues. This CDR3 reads CASSPGPGRTEAFF. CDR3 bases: TGTGCCAGCTCACCTGGTCCAGGGCGGACTGAAGCTTTCTTT.

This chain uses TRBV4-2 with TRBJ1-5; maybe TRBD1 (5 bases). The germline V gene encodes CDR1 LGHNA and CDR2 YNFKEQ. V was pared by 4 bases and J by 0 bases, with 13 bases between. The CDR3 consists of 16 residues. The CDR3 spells CASSRYWGDSNQPQHF. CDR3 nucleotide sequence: TGTGCCAGCAGCCGGTATTGGGGGGATAGCAATCAGCCCCAGCATTTT.

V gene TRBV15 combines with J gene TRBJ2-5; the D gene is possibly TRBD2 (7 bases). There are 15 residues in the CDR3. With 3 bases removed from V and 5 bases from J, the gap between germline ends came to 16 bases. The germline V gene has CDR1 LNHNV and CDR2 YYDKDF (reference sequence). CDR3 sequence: CATSSHRGAVETQYF. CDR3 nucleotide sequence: TGTGCCACCAGCAGTCACCGGGGGGCCGTGGAGACCCAGTACTTC.

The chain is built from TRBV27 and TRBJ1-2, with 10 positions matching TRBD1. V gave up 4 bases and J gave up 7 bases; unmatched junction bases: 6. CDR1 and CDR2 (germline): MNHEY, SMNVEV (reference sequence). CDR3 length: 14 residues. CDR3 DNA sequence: TGTGCCAGCAGTTCCGGGACAGGGGCGCGTGGCTACACCTTC. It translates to CASSSGTGARGYTF.

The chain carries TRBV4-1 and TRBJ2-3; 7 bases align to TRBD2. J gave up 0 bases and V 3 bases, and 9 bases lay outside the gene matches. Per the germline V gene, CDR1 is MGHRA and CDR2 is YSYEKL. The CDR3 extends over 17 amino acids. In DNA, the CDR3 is TGCGCCAGCAGCCATACTGGGGGGGGACCTAGCACAGATACGCAGTATTTT. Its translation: CASSHTGGGPSTDTQYF.

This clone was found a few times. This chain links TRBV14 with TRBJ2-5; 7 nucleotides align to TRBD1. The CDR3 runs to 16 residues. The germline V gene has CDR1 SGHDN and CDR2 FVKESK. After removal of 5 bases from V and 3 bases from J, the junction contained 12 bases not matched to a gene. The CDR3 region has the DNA TGTGCCAGCAGCTACTTAGCCGGGACAGAGAAAGAGACCCAGTACTTC. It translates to CASSYLAGTEKETQYF.

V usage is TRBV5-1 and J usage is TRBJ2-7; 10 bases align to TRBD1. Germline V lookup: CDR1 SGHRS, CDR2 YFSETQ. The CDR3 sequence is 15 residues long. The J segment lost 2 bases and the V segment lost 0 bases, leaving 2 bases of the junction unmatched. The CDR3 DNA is TGCGCCAGCAGCTTGGCCGGGACAGGGGCCTACGAGCAGTACTTC. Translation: CASSLAGTGAYEQYF.

The CDR3 region has the DNA TGCGCCAGCAGCTTGAGGAGAGGCGGGGCGGGCACAGATACGCAGTATTTT. Amino acid sequence: CASSLRRGGAGTDTQYF. The genes are TRBV5-1 and TRBJ2-3; possibly TRBD2 for D (6 bases). Germline CDR1 reads SGHRS; CDR2 reads YFSETQ. V was shortened by 1 base and J by 1 base, with 16 bases between the two germline ends. The CDR3 contains 17 residues.

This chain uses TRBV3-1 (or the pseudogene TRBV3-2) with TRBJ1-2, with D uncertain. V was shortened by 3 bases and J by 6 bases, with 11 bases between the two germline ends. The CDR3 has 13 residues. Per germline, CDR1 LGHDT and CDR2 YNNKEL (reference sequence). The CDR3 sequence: CASSHVKGDGYTF. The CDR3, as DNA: TGTGCCAGCAGCCACGTGAAGGGAGATGGCTACACCTTC.

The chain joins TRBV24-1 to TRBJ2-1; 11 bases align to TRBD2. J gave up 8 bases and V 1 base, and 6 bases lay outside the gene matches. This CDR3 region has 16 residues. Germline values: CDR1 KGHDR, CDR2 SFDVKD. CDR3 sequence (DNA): TGTGCCACCAGTGATTTTAGCGGGGGGGCTAGGGATGAGCAGTTCTTC. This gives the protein CATSDFSGGARDEQFF.

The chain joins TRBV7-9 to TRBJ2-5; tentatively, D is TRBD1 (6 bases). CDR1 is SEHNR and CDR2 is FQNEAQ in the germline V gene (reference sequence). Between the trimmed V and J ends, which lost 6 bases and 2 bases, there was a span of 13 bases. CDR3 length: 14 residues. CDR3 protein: CASRPGTHQETQYF. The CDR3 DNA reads TGTGCCAGCAGACCTGGGACACATCAAGAGACCCAGTACTTC.

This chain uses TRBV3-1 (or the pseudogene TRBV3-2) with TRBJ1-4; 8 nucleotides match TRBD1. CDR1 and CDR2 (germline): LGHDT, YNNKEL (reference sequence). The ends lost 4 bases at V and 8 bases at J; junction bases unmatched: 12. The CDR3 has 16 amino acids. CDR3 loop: CASSPRGQGRREKLFF. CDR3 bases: TGTGCCAGCAGCCCGCGAGGACAGGGTCGGCGGGAAAAACTGTTTTTT.

The CDR3 region is CASSLAQGEPYNEQFF. The CDR3, as DNA: TGTGCCAGCAGCTTAGCACAGGGGGAACCCTACAATGAGCAGTTCTTC. This chain connects TRBV7-8 to TRBJ2-1; 8 bases match TRBD1. This CDR3 spans 16 amino acids. Trimming at V came to 0 bases and at J to 2 bases, leaving 3 bases not matched to a gene. Looked up from germline, CDR1 is SGHVS and CDR2 is FQNEAQ.

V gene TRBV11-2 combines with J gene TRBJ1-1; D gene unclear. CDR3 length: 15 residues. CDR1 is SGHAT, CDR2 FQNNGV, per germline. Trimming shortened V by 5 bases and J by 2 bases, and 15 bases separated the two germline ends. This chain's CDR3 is CASSPRRERNTEAFF. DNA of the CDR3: TGTGCCAGCAGCCCACGGAGGGAGCGTAACACTGAAGCTTTCTTT.

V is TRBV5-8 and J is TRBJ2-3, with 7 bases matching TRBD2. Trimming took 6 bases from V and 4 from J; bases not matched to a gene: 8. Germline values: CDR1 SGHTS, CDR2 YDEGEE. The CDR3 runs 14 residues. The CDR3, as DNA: TGTGCCAGCACCCCCGGGGGGTCTGCAGATACGCAGTATTTT. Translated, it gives CASTPGGSADTQYF.

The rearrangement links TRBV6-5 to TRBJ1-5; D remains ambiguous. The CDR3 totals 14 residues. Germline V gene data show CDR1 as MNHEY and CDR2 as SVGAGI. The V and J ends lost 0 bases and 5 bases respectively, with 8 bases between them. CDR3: CASSYSGPDQPQHF. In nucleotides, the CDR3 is TGTGCCAGCAGTTACTCGGGCCCCGATCAGCCCCAGCATTTT.

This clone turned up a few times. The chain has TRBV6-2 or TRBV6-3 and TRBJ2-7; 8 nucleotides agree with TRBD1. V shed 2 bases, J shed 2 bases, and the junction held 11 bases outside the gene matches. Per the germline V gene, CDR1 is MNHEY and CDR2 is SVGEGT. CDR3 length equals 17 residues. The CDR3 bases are TGTGCCAGCAGTTACCCCCCCCACAGGGGGACCCCCTACGAGCAGTACTTC. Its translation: CASSYPPHRGTPYEQYF.

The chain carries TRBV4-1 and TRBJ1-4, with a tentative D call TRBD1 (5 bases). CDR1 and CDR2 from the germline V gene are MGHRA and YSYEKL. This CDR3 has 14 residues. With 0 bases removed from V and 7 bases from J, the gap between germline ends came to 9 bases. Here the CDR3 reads CASSQDREIEKLFF. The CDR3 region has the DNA TGCGCCAGCAGCCAAGACAGGGAAATTGAAAAACTGTTTTTT.